This TCR beta chain was identified during a study of blood T cells in healthy people across ages. Background on the study: Researchers report that template switching captured about one barcoded beta molecule per two T cells.

Germline V gene lookup returns CDR1 SEHNR and CDR2 FQNEAQ (reference sequence). V was cut by 2 bases and J by 1 base, with 18 bases left in between. The CDR3 totals 17 residues. Study-level findings and limits: Roughly linear age-related decline in beta diversity appeared, significant by age roughly 40.

This clonotype turned up a few times. The antigen is undetermined. Alongside a J-beta primer mix, a sample-barcoded 5' primer served in a second PCR lasting roughly 7 to 12 cycles. One entry per CDR3 protein, called by TCRdb with MiXCR from the 5' RACE reads. The sample lists approximately 1,700,000 distinct CDR3 sequences; roughly 43% were seen once. The TCR was taken from a human donor in good health. V and J are TRBV7-9 and TRBJ2-7; D possibly corresponds to TRBD1 (5 bases). The sequencing sample was made of blood. CDR3 amino acids: CASSLPTAKTPSYEQYF. The CDR3 DNA is TGTGCCAGCAGCTTACCGACAGCCAAAACCCCATCCTACGAGCAGTACTTC.